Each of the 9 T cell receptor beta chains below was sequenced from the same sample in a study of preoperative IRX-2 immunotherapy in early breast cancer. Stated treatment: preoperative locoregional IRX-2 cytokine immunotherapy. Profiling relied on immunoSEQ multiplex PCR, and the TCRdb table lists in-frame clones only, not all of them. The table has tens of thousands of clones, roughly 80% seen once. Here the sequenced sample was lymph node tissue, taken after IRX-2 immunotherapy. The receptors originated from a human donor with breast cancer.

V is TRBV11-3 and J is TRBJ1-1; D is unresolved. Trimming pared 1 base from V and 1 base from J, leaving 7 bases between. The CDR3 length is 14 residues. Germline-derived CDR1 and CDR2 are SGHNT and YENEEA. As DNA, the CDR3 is TGTGCCAGCAGCTTAGTCTTTGAGAACACTGAAGCTTTCTTT. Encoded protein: CASSLVFENTEAFF.

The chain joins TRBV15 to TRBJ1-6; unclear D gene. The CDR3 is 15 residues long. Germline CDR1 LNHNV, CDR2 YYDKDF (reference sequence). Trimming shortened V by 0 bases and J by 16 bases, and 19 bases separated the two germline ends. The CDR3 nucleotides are TGTGCCACCAGCAGAGATACCACCTATGGACGACATCTCCACTTT. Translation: CATSRDTTYGRHLHF.

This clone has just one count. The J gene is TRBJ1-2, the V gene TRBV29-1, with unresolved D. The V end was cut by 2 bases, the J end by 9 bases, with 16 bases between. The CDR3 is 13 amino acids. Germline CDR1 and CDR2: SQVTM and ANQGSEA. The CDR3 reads CSVESRFWESYTF. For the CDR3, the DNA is TGCAGCGTTGAATCCCGCTTTTGGGAGAGCTACACCTTC.

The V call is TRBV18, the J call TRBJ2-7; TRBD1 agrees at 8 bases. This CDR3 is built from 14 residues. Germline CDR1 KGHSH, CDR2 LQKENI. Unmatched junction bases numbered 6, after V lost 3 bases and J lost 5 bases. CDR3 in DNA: TGTGCCAGCTCACCTATGGACAGGGCCCACGAGCAGTACTTC. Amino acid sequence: CASSPMDRAHEQYF.

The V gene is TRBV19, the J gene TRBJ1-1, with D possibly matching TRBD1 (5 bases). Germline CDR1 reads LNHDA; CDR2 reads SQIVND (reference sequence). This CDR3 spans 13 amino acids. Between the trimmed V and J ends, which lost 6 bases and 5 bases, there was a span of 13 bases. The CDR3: CASSRSDSTEAFF. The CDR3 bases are TGTGCCAGTAGCCGCAGCGACAGTACTGAAGCTTTCTTT.

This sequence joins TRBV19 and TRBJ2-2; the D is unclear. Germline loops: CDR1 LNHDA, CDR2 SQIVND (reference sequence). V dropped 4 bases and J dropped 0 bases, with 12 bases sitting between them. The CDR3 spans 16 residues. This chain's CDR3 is CASSTPLDSNTGELFF. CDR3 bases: TGTGCCAGTAGTACCCCCCTCGATTCGAACACCGGGGAGCTGTTTTTT.

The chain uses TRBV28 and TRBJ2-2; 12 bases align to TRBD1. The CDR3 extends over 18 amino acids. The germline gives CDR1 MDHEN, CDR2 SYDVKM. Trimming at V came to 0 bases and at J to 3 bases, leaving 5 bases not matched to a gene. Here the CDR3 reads CASSLWGTGGRYTGELFF. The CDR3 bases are TGTGCCAGCAGTTTATGGGGGACAGGGGGCCGATACACCGGGGAGCTGTTTTTT. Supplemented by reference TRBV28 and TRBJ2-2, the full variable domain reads DVKVTQSSRYLVKRTGEKVFLECVQDMDHENMFWYRQDPGLGLRLIYFSYDVKMKEKGDIPEGYSVSREKKERFSLILESASTNQTSMYLCASSLWGTGGRYTGELFFGEGSRLTVL.

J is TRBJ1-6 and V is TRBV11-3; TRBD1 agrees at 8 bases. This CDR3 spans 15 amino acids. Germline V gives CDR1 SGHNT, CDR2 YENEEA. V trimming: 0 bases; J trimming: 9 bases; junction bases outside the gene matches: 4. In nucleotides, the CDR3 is TGTGCCAGCAGCTTAGAGAACAGGGGGGGTTCACCCCTCCACTTT. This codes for CASSLENRGGSPLHF.

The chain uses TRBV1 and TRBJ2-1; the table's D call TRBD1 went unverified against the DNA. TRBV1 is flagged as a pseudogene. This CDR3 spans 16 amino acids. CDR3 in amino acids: CASSHLPGTGGNEQFF. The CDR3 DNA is TGCGCCAGCAGCCACCTCCCCGGGACAGGGGGCAATGAGCAGTTCTTC.